These 11 T cell receptor beta chains share one sample of origin, sequenced in a study of T cell repertoires in cytomegalovirus infection. TCRdb fed the reads into MiXCR, producing one record per CDR3 protein. The data contain just over 150,000 distinct CDR3 sequences, 20% to 25% of them singletons. Sequenced: PBMCs. The receptors were gathered from a human donor in good health (CMV status not recorded). Some clones in this sample may be carry-over from other donors' samples.

This clonotype was counted between two and nine times. J is TRBJ2-3 and V is TRBV7-2; 16 nucleotides line up with TRBD2. Trimming took 1 base from V and 11 from J; bases not matched to a gene: 12. Germline CDR1 and CDR2: SGHTA and FQGNSA. The CDR3 consists of 18 residues. The CDR3 protein is CASSLVGGLAGGPVEQYF. The CDR3 DNA reads as TGTGCCAGCAGCTTAGTAGGGGGACTAGCGGGAGGGCCGGTGGAGCAGTATTTT. The full variable domain, with the rest looked up from reference TRBV7-2 and TRBJ2-3, is GAGVSQSPSNKVTEKGKDVELRCDPISGHTALYWYRQSLGQGLEFLIYFQGNSAPDKSGLPSDRFSAERTGGSVSTLTIQRTQQEDSAVYLCASSLVGGLAGGPVEQYFGPGTRLTVL.

This clonotype was seen a few times. The chain combines TRBV15 with TRBJ1-5, with a possible D match to TRBD1 (5 bases). Germline loops: CDR1 LNHNV, CDR2 YYDKDF (reference sequence). Deletions cut 8 bases from V and 3 bases from J, with 20 bases between. CDR3 size: 16 residues. This chain's CDR3 is CATARQRPPNNQPQHF. The CDR3 DNA reads TGTGCCACCGCTAGACAGCGACCACCGAACAATCAGCCCCAGCATTTT.

This chain connects TRBV12-3 or TRBV12-4 to TRBJ2-1, with TRBD2 as a possible D gene (6 bases). V lost 2 bases and J 7 bases, leaving 15 bases between the germline ends. The CDR3 totals 15 residues. Here the CDR3 DNA reads TGTGCCAGCAGTTTATCGGCAGCGGGTATAAATGAGCAGTTCTTC. This codes for CASSLSAAGINEQFF.

This clonotype showed up just a few times. The chain combines TRBV28 with TRBJ2-7; perhaps TRBD1 as D (6 bases). Trimming shortened V by 1 base and J by 7 bases, and 11 bases separated the two germline ends. The germline V gene encodes CDR1 MDHEN and CDR2 SYDVKM. The CDR3 is 13 residues long. The CDR3 nucleotides are TGTGCCAGCAGTTTATCCGTTCAGGGGGAGCAGTACTTC. Encoded protein: CASSLSVQGEQYF.

This chain uses TRBV7-8 with TRBJ2-7; perhaps D is TRBD1 or TRBD2 (5 bases each). V lost 1 base to trimming and J lost 6 bases, with 19 bases between them. The CDR3 length is 16 residues. Germline assignment: CDR1 SGHVS and CDR2 FQNEAQ. The CDR3 sequence is CASSLGVGALSLEQYF. The CDR3, as DNA: TGTGCCAGCAGCTTAGGGGTCGGGGCCCTATCACTCGAGCAGTACTTC.

Only a few counts were recorded for this clonotype. J is TRBJ2-3 and V is TRBV10-2; tentative D call: TRBD1 (6 bases). Trimming removed 6 bases from V and 1 base from J, with 14 bases in between. CDR3 length equals 15 residues. CDR1 WSHSY and CDR2 SAAADI come from the germline V gene. The CDR3 sequence: CASSPPTGRTDTQYF. The CDR3 DNA reads TGCGCCAGCAGCCCCCCGACAGGACGCACAGATACGCAGTATTTT.

This clonotype was observed a few times. The chain employs TRBV28 and TRBJ1-2; a weak D match, TRBD1 (5 bases). CDR3 length: 13 amino acids. The germline V and J ends were trimmed by 3 bases and 4 bases, with 9 bases remaining between them. Germline V CDR1 and CDR2: MDHEN, SYDVKM. CDR3 region: CASSFRGGYGYTF. The DNA for the CDR3 is TGTGCCAGCAGTTTCCGGGGGGGCTATGGCTACACCTTC.

This clonotype was counted between two and nine times. The rearrangement links TRBV7-9 to TRBJ2-5; D may be TRBD1 or TRBD2 (5 bases each). The germline V gene encodes CDR1 SEHNR and CDR2 FQNEAQ (reference sequence). V was pared by 1 base and J by 0 bases, with 9 bases between. The CDR3 loop spans 15 amino acids. The CDR3 coding sequence is TGTGCCAGCAGCTTAGTCGGGACGAACCAAGAGACCCAGTACTTC. Protein product: CASSLVGTNQETQYF.

The chain joins TRBV28 to TRBJ2-5, with 10 bases fitting TRBD2. V lost 3 bases and J lost 0; bases outside the gene matches: 16. CDR3 length equals 20 residues. Germline-derived CDR1 and CDR2 are MDHEN and SYDVKM. The CDR3 region has the DNA TGTGCCAGCAGTTTTCCCCCCCTACGAGCGGGGGGGTTCTACCAAGAGACCCAGTACTTC. It specifies CASSFPPLRAGGFYQETQYF. Supplemented by reference TRBV28 and TRBJ2-5, the full variable domain reads DVKVTQSSRYLVKRTGEKVFLECVQDMDHENMFWYRQDPGLGLRLIYFSYDVKMKEKGDIPEGYSVSREKKERFSLILESASTNQTSMYLCASSFPPLRAGGFYQETQYFGPGTRLLVL.

The chain uses TRBV10-3 and TRBJ2-1, with a possible D match to TRBD2 (6 bases). The CDR3 length is 15 residues. Trimming stripped 6 bases from V and 0 bases from J, with 12 bases between. Germline lookup yields CDR1 ENHRY and CDR2 SYGVKD. CDR3 bases: TGTGCCATCAGACGGCACGGGGGCTCCTACAATGAGCAGTTCTTC. As protein: CAIRRHGGSYNEQFF.

This clonotype came up a few times. This chain joins TRBV4-1 and TRBJ2-4; D possibly corresponds to TRBD2 (5 bases). V was trimmed by 4 bases and J by 7 bases, leaving 8 bases between them. The CDR3 is 12 amino acids. Germline loops: CDR1 MGHRA, CDR2 YSYEKL. DNA for the CDR3: TGCGCCAGCAGCCCGGACTGGAACATTCAGTACTTC. It encodes CASSPDWNIQYF.